One sample yielded the 7 T cell receptor beta chains listed below, sequenced in a study of blood T cell repertoires in COVID-19. The assay was immunoSEQ multiplex PCR, and TCRdb's table has in-frame clones only and misses some. Of 200,000 to 300,000 clones detected, 85% appear once; the ten largest clones hold around 9.8%. The sample taken for sequencing was PBMCs or T cells enriched from blood (not recorded which). The receptors were gathered from a woman aged 45 to 65 with acute COVID-19.

V gene TRBV19 combines with J gene TRBJ1-1; D is perhaps TRBD1 (5 bases). Germline V gives CDR1 LNHDA, CDR2 SQIVND (reference sequence). V was cut by 2 bases and J by 5 bases, with 18 bases left in between. This CDR3 is 16 amino acids long. CDR3 residues: CASSIIWGSGRTEAFF. CDR3 bases: TGTGCCAGTAGTATAATCTGGGGGAGCGGGAGAACTGAAGCTTTCTTT.

This clone appeared a few times. The CDR3 coding sequence is TGTGCCAGCTCACCCCGGACTAGCGGAAGCACAGATACGCAGTATTTT. It yields the protein CASSPRTSGSTDTQYF. The chain joins TRBV18 to TRBJ2-3; 10 bases are a match to TRBD2. The CDR3 is made up of 16 amino acids. Losses at the gene ends were 3 bases for V and 0 bases for J; bases not matched to a gene: 3. Looked up from germline, CDR1 is KGHSH and CDR2 is LQKENI.

This chain uses TRBV3-1 (or the pseudogene TRBV3-2) with TRBJ2-2, with 11 bases identical to TRBD2. V lost 4 bases, J lost 2 bases, and 3 bases stayed unmatched. Germline CDR1 and CDR2: LGHDT and YNNKEL (reference sequence). CDR3 length equals 16 residues. The CDR3 DNA reads as TGTGCCAGCAGCCTTGGGACTAGCGGAAACACCGGGGAGCTGTTTTTT. Translated, it gives CASSLGTSGNTGELFF.

This clone was seen just once. CDR3 loop: CASSPEGVGSQPQHF. The DNA for the CDR3 is TGTGCCAGCTCACCGGAGGGTGTCGGGAGTCAGCCCCAGCATTTT. This sequence joins TRBV18 and TRBJ1-5, with no clear D. Germline CDR1 is KGHSH and CDR2 is LQKENI. V lost 3 bases and J lost 6, with 15 bases in between. The length of the CDR3 is 15 residues.

The chain joins TRBV7-2 to TRBJ1-1; the D is unclear. This CDR3 region has 13 residues. V was pared by 8 bases and J by 3 bases, with 13 bases between. The germline CDR1 and CDR2 sequences are SGHTA and FQGNSA. The DNA of the CDR3 is TGTGCCAGCGGCCTACCCGGGGACACTGAAGCTTTCTTT. Translated, it gives CASGLPGDTEAFF.

This rearrangement joins TRBV3-1 (or the pseudogene TRBV3-2) to TRBJ1-3, with TRBD1 as a possible D gene (5 bases). The CDR3 covers 16 residues. CDR1 and CDR2 from the germline V gene are LGHDT and YNNKEL (reference sequence). Between the trimmed V and J ends, which lost 6 bases and 0 bases, there was a span of 15 bases. The CDR3 loop reads CASSRRGGLSGNTIYF. The CDR3 coding sequence is TGTGCCAGCAGTCGACGGGGGGGACTCTCTGGAAACACCATATATTTT.

The chain is built from TRBV2 and TRBJ1-2; the D is unclear. Germline loops: CDR1 SNHLY, CDR2 FYNNEI. The CDR3 totals 14 residues. Between the trimmed V and J ends, which lost 3 bases and 4 bases, there was a span of 12 bases. As DNA, the CDR3 is TGTGCCAGCAGTGACCCCCGACAAAGCTATGGCTACACCTTC. It yields the protein CASSDPRQSYGYTF.